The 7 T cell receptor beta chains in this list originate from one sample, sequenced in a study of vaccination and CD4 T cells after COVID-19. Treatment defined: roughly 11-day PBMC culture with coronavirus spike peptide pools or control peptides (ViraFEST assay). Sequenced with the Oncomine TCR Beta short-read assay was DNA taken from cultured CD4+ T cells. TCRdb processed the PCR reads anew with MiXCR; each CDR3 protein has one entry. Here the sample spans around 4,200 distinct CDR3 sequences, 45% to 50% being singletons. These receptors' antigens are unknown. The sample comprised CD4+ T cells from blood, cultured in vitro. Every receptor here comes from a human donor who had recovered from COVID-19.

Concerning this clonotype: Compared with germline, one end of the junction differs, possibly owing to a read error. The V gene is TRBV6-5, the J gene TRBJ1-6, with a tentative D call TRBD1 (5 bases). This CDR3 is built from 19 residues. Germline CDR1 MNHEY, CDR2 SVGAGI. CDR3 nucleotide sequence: TGTGCCAGCAGTTACTCGGGCGAAAGTAGGGGCTCCTATAATCCACCCCTCCACTTT. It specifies CASSYSGESRGSYNPPLHF.

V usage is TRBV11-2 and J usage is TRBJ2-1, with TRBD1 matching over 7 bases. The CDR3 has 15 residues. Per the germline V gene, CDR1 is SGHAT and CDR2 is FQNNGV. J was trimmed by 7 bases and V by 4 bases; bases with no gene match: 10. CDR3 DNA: TGTGCCAGCAGCTCACCGCGACAGGGAATGAATGAGCAGTTCTTC. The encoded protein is CASSSPRQGMNEQFF.

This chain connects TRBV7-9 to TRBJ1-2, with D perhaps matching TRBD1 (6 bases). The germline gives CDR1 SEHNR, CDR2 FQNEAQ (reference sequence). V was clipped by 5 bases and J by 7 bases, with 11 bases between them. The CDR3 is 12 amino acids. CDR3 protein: CASSTYRVGYTF. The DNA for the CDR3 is TGTGCCAGCAGCACATACAGGGTTGGCTACACCTTC.

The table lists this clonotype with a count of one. The CDR3 spells CASSFAGGTYGYTF. CDR3 coding DNA: TGTGCCAGCAGCTTTGCAGGGGGAACTTATGGCTACACCTTC. The V and J genes are TRBV7-2 and TRBJ1-2; 7 bases line up with TRBD1. From germline, CDR1 is SGHTA and CDR2 FQGNSA. Germline trimming cut 3 bases from V and 5 bases from J; bases unmatched to any gene: 6. The CDR3 totals 14 residues.

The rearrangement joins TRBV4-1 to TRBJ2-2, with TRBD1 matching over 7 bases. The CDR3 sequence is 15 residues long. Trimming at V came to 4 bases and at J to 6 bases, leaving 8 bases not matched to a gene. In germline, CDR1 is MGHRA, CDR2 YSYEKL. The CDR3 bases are TGCGCCAGCAGCCGGAAACAAACAGGGGCCGGGGAGCTGTTTTTT. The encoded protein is CASSRKQTGAGELFF.

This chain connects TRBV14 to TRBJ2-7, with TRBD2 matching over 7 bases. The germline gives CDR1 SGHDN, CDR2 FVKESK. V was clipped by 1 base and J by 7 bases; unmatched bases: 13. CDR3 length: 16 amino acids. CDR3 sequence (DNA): TGTGCCAGCAGCCAAGGTGGTAGTAGCGGGTTTCGAGAGCAGTACTTC. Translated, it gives CASSQGGSSGFREQYF.

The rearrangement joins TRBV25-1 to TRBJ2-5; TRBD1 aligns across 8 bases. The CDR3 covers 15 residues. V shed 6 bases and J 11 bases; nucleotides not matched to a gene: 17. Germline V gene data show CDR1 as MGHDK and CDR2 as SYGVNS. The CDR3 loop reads CASRGRNRGYQNQYF. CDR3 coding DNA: TGTGCCAGCAGAGGGAGAAACAGGGGGTACCAGAATCAGTACTTC.